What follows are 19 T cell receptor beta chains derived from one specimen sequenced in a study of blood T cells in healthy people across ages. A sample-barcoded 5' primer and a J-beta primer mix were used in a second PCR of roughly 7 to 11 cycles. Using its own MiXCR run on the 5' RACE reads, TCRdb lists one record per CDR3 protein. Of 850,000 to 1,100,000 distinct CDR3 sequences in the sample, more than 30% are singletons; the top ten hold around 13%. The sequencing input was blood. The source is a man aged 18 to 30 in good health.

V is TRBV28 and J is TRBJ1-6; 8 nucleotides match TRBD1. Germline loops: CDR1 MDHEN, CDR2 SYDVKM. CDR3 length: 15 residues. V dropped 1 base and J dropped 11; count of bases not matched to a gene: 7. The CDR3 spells CASSLSRTGFPPLHF. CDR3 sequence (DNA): TGTGCCAGCAGTTTATCCCGGACAGGGTTTCCACCCCTCCACTTT. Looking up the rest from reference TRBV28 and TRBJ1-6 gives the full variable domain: DVKVTQSSRYLVKRTGEKVFLECVQDMDHENMFWYRQDPGLGLRLIYFSYDVKMKEKGDIPEGYSVSREKKERFSLILESASTNQTSMYLCASSLSRTGFPPLHFGNGTRLTVT.

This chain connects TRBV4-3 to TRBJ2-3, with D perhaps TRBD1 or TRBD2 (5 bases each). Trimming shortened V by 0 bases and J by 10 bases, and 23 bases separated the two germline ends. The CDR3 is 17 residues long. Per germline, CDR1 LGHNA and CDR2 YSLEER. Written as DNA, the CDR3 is TGCGCCAGCAGCCAAGAACGGGACGACACAAGGTGCGATGCGCAGTATTTT. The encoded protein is CASSQERDDTRCDAQYF.

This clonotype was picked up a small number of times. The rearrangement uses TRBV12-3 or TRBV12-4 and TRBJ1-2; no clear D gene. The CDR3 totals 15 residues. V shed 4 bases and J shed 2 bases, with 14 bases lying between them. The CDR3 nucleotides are TGTGCCAGCAGTTCCGTCATCGGGAGCAACTATGGCTACACCTTC. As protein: CASSSVIGSNYGYTF.

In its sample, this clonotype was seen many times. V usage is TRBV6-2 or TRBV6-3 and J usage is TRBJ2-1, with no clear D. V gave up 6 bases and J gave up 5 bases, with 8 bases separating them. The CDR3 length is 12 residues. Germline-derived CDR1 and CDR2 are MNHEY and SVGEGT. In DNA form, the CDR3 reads TGTGCCAGCAGCCGCGCTAACAATGAGCAGTTCTTC. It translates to CASSRANNEQFF.

CDR3 sequence (DNA): TGTGCCAGCAGAGAGGACAGGACTACAGATACGCAGTATTTT. Residues: CASREDRTTDTQYF. This chain uses TRBV2 with TRBJ2-3, with 7 bases identical to TRBD1. Germline trimming cut 6 bases from V and 3 bases from J; bases unmatched to any gene: 6. This CDR3 region has 14 residues. The germline CDR1 and CDR2 sequences are SNHLY and FYNNEI.

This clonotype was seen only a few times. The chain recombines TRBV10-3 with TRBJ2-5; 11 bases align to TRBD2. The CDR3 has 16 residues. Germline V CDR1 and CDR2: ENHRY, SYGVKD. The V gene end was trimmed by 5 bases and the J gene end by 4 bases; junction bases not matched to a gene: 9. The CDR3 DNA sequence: TGTGCCATCAGTAACCAACTAGCGGGGGTGGGAGAGACCCAGTACTTC. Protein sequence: CAISNQLAGVGETQYF.

The CDR3 DNA sequence: TGTGCCAGCAGTGATAGGACGGCGATTACCTACGAGCAGTACTTC. This gives the protein CASSDRTAITYEQYF. The chain recombines TRBV2 with TRBJ2-7; D is ambiguous. This CDR3 spans 15 amino acids. V gave up 3 bases and J gave up 2 bases, with 14 bases separating them. Germline lookup yields CDR1 SNHLY and CDR2 FYNNEI.

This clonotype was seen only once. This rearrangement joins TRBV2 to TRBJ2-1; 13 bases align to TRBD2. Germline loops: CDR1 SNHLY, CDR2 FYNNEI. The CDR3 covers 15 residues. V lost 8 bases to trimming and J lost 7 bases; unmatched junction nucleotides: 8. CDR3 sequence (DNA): TGTGCCAGCCGTACTAGCGGGGGGGCTGGAAATGAGCAGTTCTTC. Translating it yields CASRTSGGAGNEQFF. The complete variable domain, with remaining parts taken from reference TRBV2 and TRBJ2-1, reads EPEVTQTPSHQVTQMGQEVILRCVPISNHLYFYWYRQILGQKVEFLVSFYNNEISEKSEIFDDQFSVERPDGSNFTLKIRSTKLEDSAMYFCASRTSGGAGNEQFFGPGTRLTVL.

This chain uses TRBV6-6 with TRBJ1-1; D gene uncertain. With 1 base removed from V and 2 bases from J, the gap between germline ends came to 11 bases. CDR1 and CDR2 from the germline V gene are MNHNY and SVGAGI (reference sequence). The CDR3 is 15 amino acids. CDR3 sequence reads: CASSYWAGDNTEAFF. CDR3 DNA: TGTGCCAGCAGTTACTGGGCTGGCGATAACACTGAAGCTTTCTTT.

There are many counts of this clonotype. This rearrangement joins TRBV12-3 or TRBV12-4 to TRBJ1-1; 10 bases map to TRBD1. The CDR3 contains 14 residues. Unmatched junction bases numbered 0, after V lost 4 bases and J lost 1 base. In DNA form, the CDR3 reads TGTGCCAGCAGTTGGGACAGGGGGAACACTGAAGCTTTCTTT. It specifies CASSWDRGNTEAFF.

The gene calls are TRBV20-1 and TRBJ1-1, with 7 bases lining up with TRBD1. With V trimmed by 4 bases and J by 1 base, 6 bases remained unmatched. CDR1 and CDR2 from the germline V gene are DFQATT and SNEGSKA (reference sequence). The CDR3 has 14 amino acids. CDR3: CSAKKTGTNTEAFF. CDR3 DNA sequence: TGCAGTGCTAAGAAGACAGGGACGAACACTGAAGCTTTCTTT.

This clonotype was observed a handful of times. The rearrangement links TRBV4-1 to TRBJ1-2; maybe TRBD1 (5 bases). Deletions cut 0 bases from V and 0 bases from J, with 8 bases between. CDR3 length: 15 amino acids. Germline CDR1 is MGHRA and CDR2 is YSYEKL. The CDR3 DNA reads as TGCGCCAGCAGCCAAGAGGGGGTTTCTAACTATGGCTACACCTTC. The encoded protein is CASSQEGVSNYGYTF.

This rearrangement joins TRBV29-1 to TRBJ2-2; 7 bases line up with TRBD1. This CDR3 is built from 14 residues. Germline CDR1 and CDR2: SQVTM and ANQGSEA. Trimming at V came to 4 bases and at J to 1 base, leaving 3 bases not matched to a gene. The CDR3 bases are TGCAGCGTTGCCGGGACAGAGAACACCGGGGAGCTGTTTTTT. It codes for CSVAGTENTGELFF.

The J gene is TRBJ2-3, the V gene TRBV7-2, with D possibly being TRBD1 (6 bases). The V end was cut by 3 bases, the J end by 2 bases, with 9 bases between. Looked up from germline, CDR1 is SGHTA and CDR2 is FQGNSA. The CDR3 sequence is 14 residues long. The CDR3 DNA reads TGTGCCAGCAGCTTTAGGGACAACACAGATACGCAGTATTTT. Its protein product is CASSFRDNTDTQYF.

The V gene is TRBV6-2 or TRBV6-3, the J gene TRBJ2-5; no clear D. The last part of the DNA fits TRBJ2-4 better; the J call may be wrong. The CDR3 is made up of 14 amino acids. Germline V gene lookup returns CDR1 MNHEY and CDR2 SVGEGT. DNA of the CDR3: TGTGCCAGCAGCCCTATGGGCAACAAAAACATTCAGTACTTC. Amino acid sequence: CASSPMGNKNIQYF.

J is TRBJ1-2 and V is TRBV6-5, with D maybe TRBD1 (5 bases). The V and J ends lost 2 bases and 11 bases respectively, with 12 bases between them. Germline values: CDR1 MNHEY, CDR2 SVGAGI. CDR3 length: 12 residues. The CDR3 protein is CASSYRPEGYTF. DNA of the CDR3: TGTGCCAGCAGTTACCGTCCCGAGGGGTACACCTTC.

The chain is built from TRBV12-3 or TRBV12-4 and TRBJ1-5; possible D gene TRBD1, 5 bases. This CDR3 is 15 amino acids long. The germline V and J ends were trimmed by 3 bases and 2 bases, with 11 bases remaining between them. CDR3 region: CASSLTEGGNQPQHF. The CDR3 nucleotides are TGTGCCAGCAGTTTGACAGAGGGCGGCAATCAGCCCCAGCATTTT.

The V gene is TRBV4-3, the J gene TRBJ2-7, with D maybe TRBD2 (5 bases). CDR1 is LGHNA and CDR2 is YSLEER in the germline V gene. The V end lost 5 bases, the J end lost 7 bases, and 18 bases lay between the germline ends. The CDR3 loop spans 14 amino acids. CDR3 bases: TGCGCCAGCAGCTCGACTAAGAGCTACAATGAGCAGTACTTC. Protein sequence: CASSSTKSYNEQYF.

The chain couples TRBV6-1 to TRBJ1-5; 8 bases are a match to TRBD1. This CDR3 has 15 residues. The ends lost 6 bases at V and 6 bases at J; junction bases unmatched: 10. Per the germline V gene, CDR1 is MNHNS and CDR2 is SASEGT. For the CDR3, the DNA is TGTGCCAGCAGCGTTGGACAGGGAAGAACTCAGCCCCAGCATTTT. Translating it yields CASSVGQGRTQPQHF.